The source of this TCR beta chain is a study of beta chain features in type 1 diabetes. Study summary: Cells sorted and examined across all samples totaled 85 million to 130 million. Study-wide results and caveats: Shortening of TCRB CDR3s, moderate but significant, appeared in all four CD4+ subsets of Type 1 diabetes patients.

Isolated RNA was reverse transcribed in full, so expressed TCRB transcripts were sequenced. Some clones are missing from TCRdb's copy, which holds only in-frame ones; the method was immunoSEQ multiplex PCR. The sample shows roughly 290,000 clones, roughly 15% of them seen only once. This clone was detected a few times. Its target is not known. Germline CDR1 and CDR2: KGHSH and LQKENI. V shed 3 bases and J 5 bases; nucleotides not matched to a gene: 8. The CDR3 sequence is 15 residues long. Sequencing was performed on naive CD4+ T cells from blood. The clonotype was recovered from a man aged 18 to 29 with type 1 diabetes. V and J are TRBV18 and TRBJ1-1, with 8 nucleotides matching TRBD1. In DNA form, the CDR3 reads TGTGCCAGCTCACCCGACACAGGGGGGATGACTGAAGCTTTCTTT. Translation: CASSPDTGGMTEAFF.